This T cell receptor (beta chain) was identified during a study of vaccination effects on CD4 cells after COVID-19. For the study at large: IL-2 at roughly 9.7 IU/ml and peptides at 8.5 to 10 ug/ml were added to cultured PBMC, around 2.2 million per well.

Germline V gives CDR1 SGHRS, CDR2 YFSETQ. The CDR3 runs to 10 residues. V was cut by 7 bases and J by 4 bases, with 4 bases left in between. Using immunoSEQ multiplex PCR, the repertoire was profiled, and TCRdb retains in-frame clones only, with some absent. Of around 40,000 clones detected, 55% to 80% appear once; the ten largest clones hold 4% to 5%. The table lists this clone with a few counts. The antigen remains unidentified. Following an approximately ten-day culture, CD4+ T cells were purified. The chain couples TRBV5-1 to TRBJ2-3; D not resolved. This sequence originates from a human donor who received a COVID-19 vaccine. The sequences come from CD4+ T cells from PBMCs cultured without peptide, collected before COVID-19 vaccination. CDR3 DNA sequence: TGCGCCAGCGGGGCAGATACGCAGTATTTT. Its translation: CASGADTQYF.